The rows below give T cell receptor beta chains drawn from one sample of a study of human T cells and chemical hapten exposure. TCRdb reprocessed the RACE reads with MiXCR, giving one entry per CDR3 protein. The data show approximately 87,000 distinct CDR3 sequences, about an eighth seen once. The sequenced sample was whole blood, obtained in connection with sensitization to the hapten diphenylcyclopropenone (DPC). The receptor source for this set is a woman between 40 and 55 years old with alopecia areata. Some clones in this sample may be carry-over from other donors' samples. Both conserved end residues are part of each CDR3. D genes are given only for firm matches.

d_call v_call cdr3_aa
- TRBV6-5 CASSYGPRLLTDTQYF
- TRBV29-1 CSAQEPANTGELFF
TRBD2 TRBV7-7 CASSLAVAGSHNEQFF
TRBD2 TRBV4-1 CASSQRAAEGTSGRFGQYF
TRBD1 TRBV4-2 CASSQGTGGEGEAFF
- TRBV29-1 CSVEVGVGTEAFF
- TRBV7-9 CASSLGTTNTGELFF
TRBD2 TRBV6-2/TRBV6-3 CASRTSGDGEQFF
- TRBV29-1 CSVEGGVANEQFF
- TRBV20-1 CSARDRLRDDSYNEQFF
- TRBV20-1 CSARGPAGRQETQYF
- TRBV6-5 CASSYVGQMVEQYF
- TRBV7-6 CASSLSRQGVGNTIYF
- TRBV12-3/TRBV12-4 CASSLKGWDTDTQYF
TRBD2 TRBV11-2 CASSLLPSGYEQYF
TRBD2 TRBV5-1 CASSPRTSGSYEQFF
- TRBV20-1 CSASEGTRTDTQYF
- TRBV28 CASSFFRGPSRSYEQYF
TRBD1 TRBV29-1 CSVRAGGSDTQYF
- TRBV7-9 CASSLGQSKLEAFF
TRBD1 TRBV18 CASSKGTGTYNEQFF
- TRBV4-3 CASSQVGQIENTEAFF
TRBD1 TRBV14 CASSHEGQGRYGYTF
TRBD1 TRBV19 CASNNPRGRYGYTF
- TRBV4-1 CASSQAQAGSNQPQHF
- TRBV12-3/TRBV12-4 CASSLALRGGASSPLHF
- TRBV5-1 CASSWDWNTDTQYF
TRBD2 TRBV5-4 CASSLVAGEQFF
- TRBV28 CASRKQGQDIQYF
- TRBV7-9 CASSLVGTSYEQYF
TRBD2 TRBV5-6 CASSWKGSGRAKYNEQFF
TRBD2 TRBV29-1 CSVGLAGVGETQYF
TRBD1 TRBV6-1 CASSAGQGIYNEQFF
- TRBV10-3 CAISAGPDQPQHF
- TRBV7-3 CASSLDSGDVLFF
- TRBV12-3/TRBV12-4 CASSFYDTQYF
TRBD2 TRBV12-3/TRBV12-4 CASSRVTSHSYNEQFF
- TRBV19 CASSGLADSYEQYF
- TRBV7-9 CASSFDQNYGYTF
TRBD1 TRBV12-5 CASGLPGQGSYGYTF
- TRBV3-1 CASSPDTSYEQYF
- TRBV20-1 CSARTGRAYNEQFF
- TRBV7-9 CASSPISSYEQYF
TRBD2 TRBV2 CASASGRPSTDTQYF
- TRBV7-8 CASSLRQGSDTEAFF
- TRBV13 CASSILTGNLEKLFF
- TRBV12-3/TRBV12-4 CASSFVLARDSNTGELFF
TRBD1 TRBV6-5 CASSYLTGDDEQYF
TRBD1 TRBV29-1 CSVGDRVPNLTTPLLYEQYF
- TRBV10-3 CAISLTGPNQPQHF
TRBD2 TRBV20-1 CSARGGLAGVGEQYF
- TRBV19 CASGNGGTATYEQYF